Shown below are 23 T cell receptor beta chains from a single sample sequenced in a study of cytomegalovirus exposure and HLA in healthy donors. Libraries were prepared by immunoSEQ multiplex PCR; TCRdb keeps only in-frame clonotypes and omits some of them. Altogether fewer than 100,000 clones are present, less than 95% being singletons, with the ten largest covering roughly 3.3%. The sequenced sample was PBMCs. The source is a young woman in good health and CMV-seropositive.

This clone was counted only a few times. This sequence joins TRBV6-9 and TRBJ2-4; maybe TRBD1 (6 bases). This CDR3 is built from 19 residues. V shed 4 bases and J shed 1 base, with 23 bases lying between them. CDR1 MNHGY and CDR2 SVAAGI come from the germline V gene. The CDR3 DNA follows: TGTGCCAGCAGTTGTCTCCAGGGGTTTGTTTTTGAGGCCAAAAACATTCAGTACTTC. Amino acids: CASSCLQGFVFEAKNIQYF.

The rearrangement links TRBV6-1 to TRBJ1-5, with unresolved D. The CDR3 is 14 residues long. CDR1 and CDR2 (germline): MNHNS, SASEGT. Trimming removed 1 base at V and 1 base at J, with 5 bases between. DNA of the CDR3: TGTGCCAGCAGTGAAGGGCGGAGCAATCAGCCCCAGCATTTT. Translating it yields CASSEGRSNQPQHF.

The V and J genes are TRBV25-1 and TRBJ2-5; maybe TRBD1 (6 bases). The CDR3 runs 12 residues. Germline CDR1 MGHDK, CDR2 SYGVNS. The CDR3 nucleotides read TGTGCTGCTGGGGACACCCAAGAGACCCAGTACTTC. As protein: CAAGDTQETQYF.

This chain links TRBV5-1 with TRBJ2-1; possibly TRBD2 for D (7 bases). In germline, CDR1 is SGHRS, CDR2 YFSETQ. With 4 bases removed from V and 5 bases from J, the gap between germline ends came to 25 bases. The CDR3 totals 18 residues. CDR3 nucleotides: TGCGCCAGCAGCCCCTGGACAGCCAGCGGTCGGGGGGACAATGAGCAGTTCTTC. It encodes CASSPWTASGRGDNEQFF.

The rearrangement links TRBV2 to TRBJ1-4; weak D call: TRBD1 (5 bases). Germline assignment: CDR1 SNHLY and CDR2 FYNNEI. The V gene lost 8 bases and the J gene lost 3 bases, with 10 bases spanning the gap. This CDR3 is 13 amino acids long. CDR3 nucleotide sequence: TGTGCCAGCGCCGGGACTGCTAATGAAAAACTGTTTTTT. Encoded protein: CASAGTANEKLFF.

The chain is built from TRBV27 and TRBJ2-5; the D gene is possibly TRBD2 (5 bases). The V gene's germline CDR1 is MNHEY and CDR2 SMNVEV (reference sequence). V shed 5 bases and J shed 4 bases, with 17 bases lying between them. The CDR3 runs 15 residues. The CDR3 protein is CASSPRELRGETQYF. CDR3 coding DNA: TGTGCCAGCAGTCCCCGGGAACTTAGAGGAGAGACCCAGTACTTC.

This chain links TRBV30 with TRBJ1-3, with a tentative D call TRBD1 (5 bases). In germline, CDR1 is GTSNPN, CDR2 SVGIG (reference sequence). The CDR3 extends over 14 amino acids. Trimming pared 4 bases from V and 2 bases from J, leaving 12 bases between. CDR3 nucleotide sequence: TGTGCCTGGACCGATGGGGGGGCTGGAAACACCATATATTTT. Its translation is CAWTDGGAGNTIYF. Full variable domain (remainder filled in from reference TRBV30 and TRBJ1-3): SQTIHQWPATLVQPVGSPLSLECTVEGTSNPNLYWYRQAAGRGLQLLFYSVGIGQISSEVPQNLSASRPQDRQFILSSKKLLLSDSGFYLCAWTDGGAGNTIYFGEGSWLTVV.

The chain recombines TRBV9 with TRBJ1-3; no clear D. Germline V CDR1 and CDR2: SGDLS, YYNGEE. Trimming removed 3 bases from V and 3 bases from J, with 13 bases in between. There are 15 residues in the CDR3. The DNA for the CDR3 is TGTGCCAGCAGCGCGTACTGGACTGGTGGAAACACCATATATTTT. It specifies CASSAYWTGGNTIYF.

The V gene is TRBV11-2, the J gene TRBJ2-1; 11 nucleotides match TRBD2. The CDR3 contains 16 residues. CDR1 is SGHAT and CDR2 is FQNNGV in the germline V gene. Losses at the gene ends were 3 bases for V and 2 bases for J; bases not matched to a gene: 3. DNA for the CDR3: TGTGCCAGCAGCTTGCTAGCGGGAGGTACCTACAATGAGCAGTTCTTC. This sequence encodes CASSLLAGGTYNEQFF.

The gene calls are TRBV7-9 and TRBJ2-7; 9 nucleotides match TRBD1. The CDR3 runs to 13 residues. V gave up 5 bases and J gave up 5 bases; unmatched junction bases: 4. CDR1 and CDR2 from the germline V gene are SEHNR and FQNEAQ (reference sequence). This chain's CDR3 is CASSPTGGHEQYF. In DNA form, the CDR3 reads TGTGCCAGCAGCCCCACAGGGGGCCACGAGCAGTACTTC.

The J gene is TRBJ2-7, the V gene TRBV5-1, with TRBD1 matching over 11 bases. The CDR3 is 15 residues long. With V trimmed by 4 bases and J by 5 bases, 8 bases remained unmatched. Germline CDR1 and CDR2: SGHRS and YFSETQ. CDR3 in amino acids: CASSNGDRGYHEQYF. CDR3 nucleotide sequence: TGCGCCAGCAGCAACGGGGACAGGGGGTACCACGAGCAGTACTTC.

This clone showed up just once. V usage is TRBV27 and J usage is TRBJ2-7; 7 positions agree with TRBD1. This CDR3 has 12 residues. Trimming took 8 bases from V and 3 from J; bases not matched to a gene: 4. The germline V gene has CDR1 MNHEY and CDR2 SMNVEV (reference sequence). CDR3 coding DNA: TGTGCCAGCCCGGGACAGTTCTACGAGCAGTACTTC. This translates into CASPGQFYEQYF.

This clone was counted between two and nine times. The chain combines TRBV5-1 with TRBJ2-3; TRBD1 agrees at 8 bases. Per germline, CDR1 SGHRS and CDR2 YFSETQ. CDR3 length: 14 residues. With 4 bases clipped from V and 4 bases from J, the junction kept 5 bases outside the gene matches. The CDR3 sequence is CASSVGQGADTQYF. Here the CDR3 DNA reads TGCGCCAGCAGCGTCGGACAGGGAGCAGATACGCAGTATTTT.

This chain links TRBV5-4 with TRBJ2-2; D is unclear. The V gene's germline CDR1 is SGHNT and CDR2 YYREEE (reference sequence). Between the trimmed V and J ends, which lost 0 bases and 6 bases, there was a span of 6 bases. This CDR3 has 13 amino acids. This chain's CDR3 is CASSLGGAGELFF. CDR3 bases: TGTGCCAGCAGCTTGGGTGGAGCCGGGGAGCTGTTTTTT.

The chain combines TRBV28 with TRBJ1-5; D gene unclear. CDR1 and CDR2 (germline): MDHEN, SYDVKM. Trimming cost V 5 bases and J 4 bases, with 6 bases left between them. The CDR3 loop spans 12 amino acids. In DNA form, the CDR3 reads TGTGCCAGCAGTAGTGCGAATCAGCCCCAGCATTTT. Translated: CASSSANQPQHF.

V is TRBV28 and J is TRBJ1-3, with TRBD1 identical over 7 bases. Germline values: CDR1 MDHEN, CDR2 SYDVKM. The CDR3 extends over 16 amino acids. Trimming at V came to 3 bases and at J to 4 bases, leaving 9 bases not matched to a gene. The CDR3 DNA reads TGTGCCAGCAGTTTCTTTAGGGGGCGAAAAGGAAACACCATATATTTT. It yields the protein CASSFFRGRKGNTIYF.

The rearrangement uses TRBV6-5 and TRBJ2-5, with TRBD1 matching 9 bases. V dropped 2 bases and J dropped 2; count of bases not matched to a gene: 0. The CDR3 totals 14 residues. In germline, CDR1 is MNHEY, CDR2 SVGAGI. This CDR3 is CASSYGTGQETQYF. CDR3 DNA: TGTGCCAGCAGTTACGGGACAGGGCAAGAGACCCAGTACTTC.

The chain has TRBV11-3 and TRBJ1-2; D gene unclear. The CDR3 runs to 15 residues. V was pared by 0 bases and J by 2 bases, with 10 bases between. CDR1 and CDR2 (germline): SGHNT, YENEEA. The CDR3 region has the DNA TGTGCCAGCAGCTTAGATCCGGGAGGGAACTATGGCTACACCTTC. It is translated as CASSLDPGGNYGYTF.

The CDR3 is CASSIEAGLYNEQFF. CDR3 DNA sequence: TGTGCCAGTAGTATAGAGGCGGGGCTTTACAATGAGCAGTTCTTC. This chain uses TRBV19 with TRBJ2-1; D may be TRBD2 (6 bases). This CDR3 has 15 residues. V shed 0 bases and J shed 4 bases, with 10 bases lying between them. In germline, CDR1 is LNHDA, CDR2 SQIVND (reference sequence).

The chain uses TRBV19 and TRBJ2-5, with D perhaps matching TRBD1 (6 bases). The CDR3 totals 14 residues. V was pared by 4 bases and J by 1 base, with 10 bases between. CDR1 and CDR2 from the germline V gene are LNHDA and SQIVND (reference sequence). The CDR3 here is CASSTTGTQETQYF. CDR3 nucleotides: TGTGCCAGTAGTACAACAGGGACCCAAGAGACCCAGTACTTC.

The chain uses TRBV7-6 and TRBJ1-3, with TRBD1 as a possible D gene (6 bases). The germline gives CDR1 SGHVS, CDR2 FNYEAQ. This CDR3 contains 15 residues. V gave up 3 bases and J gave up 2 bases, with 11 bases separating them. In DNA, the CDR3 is TGTGCCAGCAGCTTTAAACAGGGTCCTGGAAACACCATATATTTT. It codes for CASSFKQGPGNTIYF.

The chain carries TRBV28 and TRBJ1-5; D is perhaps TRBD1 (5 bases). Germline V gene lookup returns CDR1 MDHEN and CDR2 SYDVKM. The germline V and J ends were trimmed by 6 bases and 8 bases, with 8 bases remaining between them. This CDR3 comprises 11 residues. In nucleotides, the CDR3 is TGTGCCAGCAGCAAGGGGAAGCCCCAGCATTTT. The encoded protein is CASSKGKPQHF. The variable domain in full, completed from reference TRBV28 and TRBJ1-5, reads DVKVTQSSRYLVKRTGEKVFLECVQDMDHENMFWYRQDPGLGLRLIYFSYDVKMKEKGDIPEGYSVSREKKERFSLILESASTNQTSMYLCASSKGKPQHFGDGTRLSIL.

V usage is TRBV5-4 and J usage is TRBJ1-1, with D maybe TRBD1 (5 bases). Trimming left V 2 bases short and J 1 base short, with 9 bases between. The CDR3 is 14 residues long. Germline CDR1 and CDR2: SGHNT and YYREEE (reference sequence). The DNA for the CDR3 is TGTGCCAGCAGCTTTACGCAGGGGAACACTGAAGCTTTCTTT. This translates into CASSFTQGNTEAFF.